The 17 T cell receptor beta chains presented below share a single source sample, sequenced in a study of follicular helper T cells after annual influenza vaccination. The method was immunoSEQ multiplex PCR; TCRdb's version includes in-frame clones alone and lacks a portion of them. The sample contains approximately 6,700 clones, around four fifths of which appear only once. Time point described: 2015-2016 season, 7 days after influenza vaccination. Sequenced material: CXCR5+ CD38- circulating T follicular helper cells from blood, taken 7 days after influenza vaccination. Documented subset: circulating Tfh, non-naive CD4+CXCR5+PD-1+ (ICOS+CD38+ or ICOS-CD38-). The receptors were gathered from an adult who received the influenza vaccine.

The V and J genes are TRBV6-4 and TRBJ2-2, with 8 bases fitting TRBD1. This CDR3 has 15 amino acids. Trimming removed 9 bases from V and 4 bases from J; junction bases left unmatched: 10. Germline loops: CDR1 MRHNA, CDR2 SNTAGT. The CDR3 DNA sequence: TGTGCCAGTGCTCCGGGACAGGCTTCCACCGGGGAGCTGTTTTTT. As protein: CASAPGQASTGELFF.

A few counts support this clone. The rearrangement joins TRBV28 to TRBJ1-1; 10 positions match TRBD1. This CDR3 is built from 15 residues. CDR1 is MDHEN and CDR2 is SYDVKM in the germline V gene. Trimming at V came to 6 bases and at J to 7 bases, leaving 11 bases not matched to a gene. The CDR3 DNA sequence: TGTGCCAGCAGCCCTCAGACAGGGGGCTTTGATGAAGCTTTCTTT. The encoded protein is CASSPQTGGFDEAFF.

The genes are TRBV6-1 and TRBJ2-4, with D tentatively TRBD2 (5 bases). This CDR3 is built from 14 residues. Germline V CDR1 and CDR2: MNHNS, SASEGT. Trimming left V 2 bases short and J 3 bases short, with 8 bases between. The CDR3 sequence is CASSELGDKNIQYF. Here the CDR3 DNA reads TGTGCCAGCAGTGAACTCGGGGACAAAAACATTCAGTACTTC.

V usage is TRBV29-1 and J usage is TRBJ2-3, with D perhaps matching TRBD1 or TRBD2 (5 bases each). Trimming shortened V by 4 bases and J by 3 bases, and 14 bases separated the two germline ends. Germline-derived CDR1 and CDR2 are SQVTM and ANQGSEA. The CDR3 totals 14 residues. The CDR3 loop is CSVVPGPKTDTQYF. The DNA for the CDR3 is TGCAGCGTTGTCCCGGGACCCAAAACAGATACGCAGTATTTT.

The chain combines TRBV6-1 with TRBJ2-1; D remains unclear. This CDR3 has 15 residues. Trimming cost V 4 bases and J 7 bases, with 17 bases left between them. Germline V CDR1 and CDR2: MNHNS, SASEGT. The chain's CDR3 is CASSVGGSLTNEQFF. The CDR3 DNA sequence: TGTGCCAGCAGTGTGGGTGGTAGCCTGACAAATGAGCAGTTCTTC.

This chain uses TRBV21-1 with TRBJ2-5; the table names TRBD2, a call not compared with the DNA. TRBV21-1 is deemed a pseudogene. The CDR3 sequence is 14 residues long. This chain's CDR3 is CASSPRGGQETQYF. In DNA, the CDR3 is TGTGCCAGCAGTCCTCGGGGGGGACAAGAGACCCAGTACTTC.

The rearrangement uses TRBV18 and TRBJ2-1; a weak D match, TRBD1 (6 bases). This CDR3 region has 16 residues. Trimming shortened V by 0 bases and J by 4 bases, and 13 bases separated the two germline ends. CDR1 is KGHSH, CDR2 LQKENI, per germline. CDR3 coding DNA: TGTGCCAGCTCACCACCCCGCAGGGGAGAGTACAATGAGCAGTTCTTC. Residues: CASSPPRRGEYNEQFF.

The chain has TRBV2 and TRBJ1-4; D is ambiguous. V was clipped by 2 bases and J by 7 bases, with 11 bases between them. CDR1 and CDR2 (germline): SNHLY, FYNNEI. CDR3 length: 14 residues. DNA for the CDR3: TGTGCCAGCAGTGAAAGTTCCCGAGGTGAAAAACTGTTTTTT. This gives the protein CASSESSRGEKLFF.

V is TRBV6-4 and J is TRBJ1-1; a weak D match, TRBD1 (6 bases). Trimming pared 2 bases from V and 4 bases from J, leaving 11 bases between. CDR1 and CDR2 (germline): MRHNA, SNTAGT. The CDR3 is 14 amino acids. The DNA for the CDR3 is TGTGCCAGCAGTGACGTCGGGGGCTCCACTGAAGCTTTCTTT. Amino acid sequence: CASSDVGGSTEAFF.

The V gene is TRBV28, the J gene TRBJ2-3; 9 positions match TRBD1. The CDR3 consists of 23 residues. Germline-derived CDR1 and CDR2 are MDHEN and SYDVKM. V lost 5 bases to trimming and J lost 0 bases; unmatched junction nucleotides: 27. The CDR3 nucleotides are TGTGCCAGCAGTAGGGGTCTCGGGACAGGGAGTGATGTCGGAGGACTTAGCACAGATACGCAGTATTTT. It translates to CASSRGLGTGSDVGGLSTDTQYF.

The J gene is TRBJ1-5, the V gene TRBV19, with D maybe TRBD1 (6 bases). V lost 3 bases to trimming and J lost 3 bases, with 12 bases between them. The germline CDR1 and CDR2 sequences are LNHDA and SQIVND (reference sequence). The CDR3 spans 15 residues. CDR3 residues: CASSIDRGANQPQHF. The CDR3 region has the DNA TGTGCCAGTAGTATTGATCGGGGGGCCAATCAGCCCCAGCATTTT.

V gene TRBV2 combines with J gene TRBJ2-5; D remains ambiguous. This CDR3 has 12 residues. CDR1 is SNHLY, CDR2 FYNNEI, per germline. Trimming removed 2 bases at V and 0 bases at J, with 1 base between. DNA of the CDR3: TGTGCCAGCAGTGAAAACCAAGAGACCCAGTACTTC. Amino acids: CASSENQETQYF.

This chain connects TRBV5-8 to TRBJ2-7, with D tentatively TRBD1 (6 bases). The germline CDR1 and CDR2 sequences are SGHTS and YDEGEE. This CDR3 spans 12 amino acids. Trimming cost V 6 bases and J 4 bases, with 11 bases left between them. This CDR3 reads CASKSDRYEQYF. The CDR3 DNA sequence: TGTGCCAGCAAGAGCGACAGGTACGAGCAGTACTTC.

This chain joins TRBV10-2 and TRBJ2-7, with D perhaps matching TRBD1 (6 bases). V was shortened by 0 bases and J by 0 bases, with 12 bases between the two germline ends. This CDR3 region has 16 residues. Germline V lookup: CDR1 WSHSY, CDR2 SAAADI. CDR3 nucleotides: TGCGCCAGCAGTGAGTCGAGGGACAACGCCTCCTACGAGCAGTACTTC. Its translation: CASSESRDNASYEQYF.

This chain links TRBV27 with TRBJ2-3; 10 nucleotides agree with TRBD2. The CDR3 loop spans 17 amino acids. V gave up 6 bases and J gave up 4 bases; unmatched junction bases: 13. CDR1 is MNHEY and CDR2 is SMNVEV in the germline V gene (reference sequence). CDR3 sequence reads: CASRRGTSELYSDTQYF. The CDR3 nucleotides read TGTGCCAGCAGACGAGGGACTAGCGAATTGTATTCAGATACGCAGTATTTT.

The rearrangement uses TRBV30 and TRBJ2-5, with 12 positions matching TRBD1. The CDR3 totals 16 residues. The V gene end was trimmed by 2 bases and the J gene end by 5 bases; junction bases not matched to a gene: 9. Germline CDR1 GTSNPN, CDR2 SVGIG (reference sequence). The CDR3 loop reads CAWSRTGTGGRETQYF. The CDR3 DNA reads TGTGCCTGGAGTAGGACCGGGACAGGGGGCCGGGAGACCCAGTACTTC.

The chain couples TRBV28 to TRBJ1-1; D possibly corresponds to TRBD1 (5 bases). Trimming removed 11 bases from V and 1 base from J, with 14 bases in between. CDR3 length: 13 amino acids. Germline CDR1 and CDR2: MDHEN and SYDVKM. This chain's CDR3 is CAGLSGTNTEAFF. CDR3 coding DNA: TGTGCCGGCCTCTCCGGGACGAACACTGAAGCTTTCTTT.